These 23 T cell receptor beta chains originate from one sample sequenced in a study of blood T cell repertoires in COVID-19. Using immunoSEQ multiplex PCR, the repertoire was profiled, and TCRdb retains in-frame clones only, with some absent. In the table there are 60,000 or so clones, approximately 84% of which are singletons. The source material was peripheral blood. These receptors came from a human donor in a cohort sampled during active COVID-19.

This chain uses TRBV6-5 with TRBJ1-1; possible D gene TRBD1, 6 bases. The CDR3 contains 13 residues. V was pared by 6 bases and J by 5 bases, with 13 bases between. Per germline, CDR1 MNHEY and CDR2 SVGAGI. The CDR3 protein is CASRAQGLTEAFF. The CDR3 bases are TGTGCCAGCAGGGCACAGGGATTGACTGAAGCTTTCTTT.

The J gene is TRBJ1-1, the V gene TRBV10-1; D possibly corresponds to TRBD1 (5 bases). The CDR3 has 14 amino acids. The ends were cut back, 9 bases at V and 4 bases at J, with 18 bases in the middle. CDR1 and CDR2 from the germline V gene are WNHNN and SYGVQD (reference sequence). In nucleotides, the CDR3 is TGCGCCAGTCAAGAAGCTCGGGGGACCACTGAAGCTTTCTTT. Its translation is CASQEARGTTEAFF.

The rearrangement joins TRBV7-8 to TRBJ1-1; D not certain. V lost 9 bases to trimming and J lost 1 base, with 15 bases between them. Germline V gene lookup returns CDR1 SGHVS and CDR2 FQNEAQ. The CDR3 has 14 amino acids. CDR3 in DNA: TGTGCCAGTACTCGATCTGGCGGGAACACTGAAGCTTTCTTT. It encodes CASTRSGGNTEAFF.

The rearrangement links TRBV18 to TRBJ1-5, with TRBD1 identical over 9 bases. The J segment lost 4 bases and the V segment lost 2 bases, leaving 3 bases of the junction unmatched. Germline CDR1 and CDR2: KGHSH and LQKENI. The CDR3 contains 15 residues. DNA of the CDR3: TGTGCCAGCTCACCAACGGGACAGGGAAATCAGCCCCAGCATTTT. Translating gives CASSPTGQGNQPQHF.

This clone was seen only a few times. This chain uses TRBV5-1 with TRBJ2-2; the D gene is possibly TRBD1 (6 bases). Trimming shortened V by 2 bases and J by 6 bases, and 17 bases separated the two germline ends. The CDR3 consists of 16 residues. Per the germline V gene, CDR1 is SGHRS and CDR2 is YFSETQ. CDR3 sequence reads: CASSFRQVSVAGELFF. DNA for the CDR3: TGCGCCAGCAGCTTTCGACAGGTGTCGGTAGCCGGGGAGCTGTTTTTT.

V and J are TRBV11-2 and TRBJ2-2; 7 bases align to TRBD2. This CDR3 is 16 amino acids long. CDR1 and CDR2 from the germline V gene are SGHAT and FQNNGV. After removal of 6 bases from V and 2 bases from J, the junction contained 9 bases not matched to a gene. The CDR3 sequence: CASRLGLAENTGELFF. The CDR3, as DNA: TGTGCCAGCAGGCTCGGGCTAGCGGAAAACACCGGGGAGCTGTTTTTT.

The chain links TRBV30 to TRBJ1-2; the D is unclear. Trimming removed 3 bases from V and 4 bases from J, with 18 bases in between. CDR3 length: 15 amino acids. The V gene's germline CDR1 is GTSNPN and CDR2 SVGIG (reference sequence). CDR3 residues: CAWRSKRMAGYGYTF. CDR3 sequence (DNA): TGTGCCTGGAGGAGCAAACGGATGGCGGGCTATGGCTACACCTTC.

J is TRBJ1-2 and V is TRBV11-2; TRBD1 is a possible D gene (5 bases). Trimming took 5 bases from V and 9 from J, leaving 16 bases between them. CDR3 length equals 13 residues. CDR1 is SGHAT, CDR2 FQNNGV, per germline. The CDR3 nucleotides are TGTGCCAGCAGCCAGGATCAGGGCCAGAGCTACACCTTC. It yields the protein CASSQDQGQSYTF.

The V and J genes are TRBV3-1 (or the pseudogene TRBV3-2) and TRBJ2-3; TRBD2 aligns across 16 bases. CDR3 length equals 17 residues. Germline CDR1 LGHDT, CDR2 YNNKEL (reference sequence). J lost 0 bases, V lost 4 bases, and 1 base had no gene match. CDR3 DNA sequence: TGTGCCAGCAGCCGGGGACTAGCGGGGGGGAGCACAGATACGCAGTATTTT. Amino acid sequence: CASSRGLAGGSTDTQYF.

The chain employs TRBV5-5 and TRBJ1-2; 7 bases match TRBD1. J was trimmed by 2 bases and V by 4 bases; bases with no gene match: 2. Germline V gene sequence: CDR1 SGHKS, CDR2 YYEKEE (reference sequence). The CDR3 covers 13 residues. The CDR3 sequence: CASSPTGNYGYTF. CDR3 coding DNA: TGTGCCAGCAGCCCGACAGGGAACTATGGCTACACCTTC.

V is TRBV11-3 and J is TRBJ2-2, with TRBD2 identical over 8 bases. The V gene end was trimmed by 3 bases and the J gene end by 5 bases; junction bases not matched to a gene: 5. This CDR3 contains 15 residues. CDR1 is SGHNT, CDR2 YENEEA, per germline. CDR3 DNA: TGTGCCAGCAGCTTGGGACGGGGGGGAACCGGGGAGCTGTTTTTT. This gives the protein CASSLGRGGTGELFF.

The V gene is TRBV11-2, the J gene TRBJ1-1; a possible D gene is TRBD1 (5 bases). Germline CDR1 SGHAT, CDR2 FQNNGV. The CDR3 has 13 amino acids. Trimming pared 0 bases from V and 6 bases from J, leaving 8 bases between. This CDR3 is CASSLDQGPEAFF. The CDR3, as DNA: TGTGCCAGCAGCTTAGATCAGGGCCCTGAAGCTTTCTTT.

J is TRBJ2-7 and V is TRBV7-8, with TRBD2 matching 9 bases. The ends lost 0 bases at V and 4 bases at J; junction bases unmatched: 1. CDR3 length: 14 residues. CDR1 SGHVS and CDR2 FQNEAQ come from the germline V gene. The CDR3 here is CASSLALAGYEQYF. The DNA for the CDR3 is TGTGCCAGCAGCTTAGCCCTAGCGGGGTACGAGCAGTACTTC.

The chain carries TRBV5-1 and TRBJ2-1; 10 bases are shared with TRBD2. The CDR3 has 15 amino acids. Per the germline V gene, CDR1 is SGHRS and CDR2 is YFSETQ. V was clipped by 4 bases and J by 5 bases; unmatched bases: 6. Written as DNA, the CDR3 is TGCGCCAGCAGCGGGGGACTAGCGACTAACAATGAGCAGTTCTTC. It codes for CASSGGLATNNEQFF.

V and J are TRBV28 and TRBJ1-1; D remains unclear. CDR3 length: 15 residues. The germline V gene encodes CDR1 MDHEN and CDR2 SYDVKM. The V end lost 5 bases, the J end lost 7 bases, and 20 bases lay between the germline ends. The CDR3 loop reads CASSPSVLGTYEAFF. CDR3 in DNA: TGTGCCAGCAGTCCCTCCGTCCTAGGTACCTATGAAGCTTTCTTT.

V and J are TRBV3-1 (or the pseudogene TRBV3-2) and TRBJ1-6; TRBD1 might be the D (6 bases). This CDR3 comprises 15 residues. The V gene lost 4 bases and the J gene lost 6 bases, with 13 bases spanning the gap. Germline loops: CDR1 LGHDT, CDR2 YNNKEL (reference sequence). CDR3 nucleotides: TGTGCCAGCAGCCTACAGGCCAGGGGTAATTCACCCCTCCACTTT. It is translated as CASSLQARGNSPLHF.

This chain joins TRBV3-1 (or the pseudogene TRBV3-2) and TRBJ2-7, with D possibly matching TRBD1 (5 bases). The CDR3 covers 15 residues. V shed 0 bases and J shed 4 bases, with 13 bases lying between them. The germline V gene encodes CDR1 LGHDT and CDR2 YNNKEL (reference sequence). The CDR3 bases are TGTGCCAGCAGCCAAGAGCCGGACACCTATTACGAGCAGTACTTC. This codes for CASSQEPDTYYEQYF.

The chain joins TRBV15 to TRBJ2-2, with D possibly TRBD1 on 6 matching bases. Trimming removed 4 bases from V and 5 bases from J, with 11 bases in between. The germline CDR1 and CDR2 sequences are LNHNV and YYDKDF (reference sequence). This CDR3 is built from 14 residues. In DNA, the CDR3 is TGTGCCACCAGCAAAAACAGGGTTACCGGGGAGCTGTTTTTT. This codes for CATSKNRVTGELFF.

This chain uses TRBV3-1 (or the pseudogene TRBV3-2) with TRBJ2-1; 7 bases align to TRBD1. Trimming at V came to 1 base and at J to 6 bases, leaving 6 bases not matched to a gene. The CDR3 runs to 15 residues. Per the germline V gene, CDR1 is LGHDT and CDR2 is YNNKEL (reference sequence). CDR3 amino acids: CASSQVGTEGNEQFF. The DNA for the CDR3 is TGTGCCAGCAGCCAAGTAGGGACAGAGGGCAATGAGCAGTTCTTC.

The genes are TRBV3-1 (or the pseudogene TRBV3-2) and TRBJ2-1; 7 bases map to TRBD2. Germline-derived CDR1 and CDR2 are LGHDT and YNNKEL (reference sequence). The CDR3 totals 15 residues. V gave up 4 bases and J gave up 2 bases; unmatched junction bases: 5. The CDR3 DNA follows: TGTGCCAGCAGCCCGTGGCGGGGGACCTACAATGAGCAGTTCTTC. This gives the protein CASSPWRGTYNEQFF.

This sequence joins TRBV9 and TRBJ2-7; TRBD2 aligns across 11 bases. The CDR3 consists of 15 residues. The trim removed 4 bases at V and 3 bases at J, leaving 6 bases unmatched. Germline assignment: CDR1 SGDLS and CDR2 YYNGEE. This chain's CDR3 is CASSKGTSGNYEQYF. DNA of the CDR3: TGTGCCAGCAGCAAAGGGACTAGCGGAAACTACGAGCAGTACTTC.

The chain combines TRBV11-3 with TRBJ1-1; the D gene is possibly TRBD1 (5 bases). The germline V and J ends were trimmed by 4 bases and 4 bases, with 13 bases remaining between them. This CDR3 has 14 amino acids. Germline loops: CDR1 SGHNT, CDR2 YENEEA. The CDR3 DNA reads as TGTGCCAGCAGCTCTACCGGGACTTTCACTGAAGCTTTCTTT. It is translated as CASSSTGTFTEAFF.

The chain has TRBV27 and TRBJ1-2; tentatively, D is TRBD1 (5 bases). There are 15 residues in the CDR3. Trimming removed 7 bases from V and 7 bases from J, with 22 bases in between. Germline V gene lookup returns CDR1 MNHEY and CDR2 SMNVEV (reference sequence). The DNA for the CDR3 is TGTGCCAGCACCAAAATCCCCGGGGGTTTGGCTGGCTACACCTTC. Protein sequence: CASTKIPGGLAGYTF.